This T cell receptor (beta chain) is from a study of cytomegalovirus exposure and HLA in healthy donors. To note about this clone: Its antigen is not known.

Germline CDR1 is LNHNV and CDR2 is YYDKDF (reference sequence). This CDR3 is 18 amino acids long. After removal of 0 bases from V and 3 bases from J, the junction contained 10 bases not matched to a gene. With 60 Vbeta and 13 Jbeta primers, the PCR was carried out. The data were produced by immunoSEQ multiplex PCR, yet TCRdb's version contains in-frame clones alone and is incomplete. This table has roughly 130,000 clones, 75% to 85% appearing once. Study findings and constraints: A later analysis associated 15,000 to 20,000 TCR beta sequences with HLA alleles at a 0.05 false discovery rate. Across HLA loci, a later analysis found differing TCR association rates, with DRB1 most and HLA-C fewest.

The sample taken for sequencing was PBMCs. The chain employs TRBV15 and TRBJ2-7; 11 bases match TRBD1. This receptor was obtained from a man aged 25 to 40 in good health and CMV-seronegative. This chain's CDR3 is CATSRDSGGTGGIYEQYF. CDR3 DNA sequence: TGTGCCACCAGCAGAGATAGTGGCGGGACAGGGGGAATCTACGAGCAGTACTTC.